The 10 T cell receptor beta chains below come from one sample, sequenced in a study of cytomegalovirus exposure and HLA in healthy donors. PCR involved 60 Vbeta and 13 Jbeta primers. Sequenced by immunoSEQ multiplex PCR; TCRdb stores in-frame clones only, minus some. The sample has approximately 100,000 clones, and its top ten clones hold about 3%. The sample taken for sequencing was PBMCs. Receptors originate from a man aged 35 to 55 in good health and CMV-seronegative.

The chain links TRBV2 to TRBJ1-1, with D possibly TRBD1 on 6 matching bases. The CDR3 sequence is 17 residues long. Germline CDR1 reads SNHLY; CDR2 reads FYNNEI. Trimming removed 7 bases at V and 1 base at J, with 22 bases between. The CDR3 is CASTLMMAGAGNTEAFF. CDR3 sequence (DNA): TGTGCCAGCACCTTGATGATGGCAGGGGCGGGGAACACTGAAGCTTTCTTT.

DNA of the CDR3: TGTGCCAGCGGGTCGGGGGGGGCCGATACGCAGTATTTT. Protein sequence: CASGSGGADTQYF. The chain has TRBV7-9 and TRBJ2-3; 8 nucleotides line up with TRBD2. Germline V gene data show CDR1 as SEHNR and CDR2 as FQNEAQ (reference sequence). The CDR3 has 13 amino acids. V lost 8 bases and J lost 6; bases outside the gene matches: 7.

CDR3 loop: CASSETGQGIGNTEAFF. DNA for the CDR3: TGTGCCAGCAGCGAGACCGGACAGGGAATAGGAAACACTGAAGCTTTCTTT. This chain uses TRBV2 with TRBJ1-1; TRBD1 agrees at 8 bases. Germline CDR1 reads SNHLY; CDR2 reads FYNNEI. After removal of 6 bases from V and 2 bases from J, the junction contained 14 bases not matched to a gene. The CDR3 covers 17 residues.

The chain links TRBV5-5 to TRBJ2-3, with D possibly TRBD2 on 5 matching bases. From germline, CDR1 is SGHKS and CDR2 YYEKEE (reference sequence). This CDR3 spans 14 amino acids. Trimming stripped 2 bases from V and 2 bases from J, with 9 bases between. This chain's CDR3 is CASSLAEPTDTQYF. CDR3 in DNA: TGTGCCAGCAGCTTAGCGGAACCCACAGATACGCAGTATTTT.

The chain employs TRBV2 and TRBJ2-3; the match to TRBD2 covers 14 bases. The V and J ends lost 4 bases and 6 bases, in that order; junction bases with no gene match: 12. The CDR3 is made up of 18 amino acids. Germline V CDR1 and CDR2: SNHLY, FYNNEI. For the CDR3, the DNA is TGTGCCAGCAGTGCCCCGGGACTAGCGGGAGAAGGTGGGGATACGCAGTATTTT. Translation gives CASSAPGLAGEGGDTQYF.

V gene TRBV10-3 combines with J gene TRBJ1-2, with 8 bases fitting TRBD1. This CDR3 contains 14 residues. Germline trimming cut 2 bases from V and 2 bases from J; bases unmatched to any gene: 1. CDR1 is ENHRY, CDR2 SYGVKD, per germline. CDR3 bases: TGTGCCATCAGTGAGGGACAGGGAAACTATGGCTACACCTTC. This translates into CAISEGQGNYGYTF.

V is TRBV11-2 and J is TRBJ1-1; TRBD1 might be the D (5 bases). V lost 6 bases and J lost 4, with 18 bases in between. The germline gives CDR1 SGHAT, CDR2 FQNNGV. This CDR3 region has 15 residues. The CDR3: CASSSKLAGGTEAFF. In DNA form, the CDR3 reads TGTGCCAGCAGTTCAAAGCTGGCGGGGGGCACTGAAGCTTTCTTT.

The J gene is TRBJ2-1, the V gene TRBV5-1; 7 nucleotides align to TRBD1. Germline V gene sequence: CDR1 SGHRS, CDR2 YFSETQ. This CDR3 has 13 residues. V lost 1 base to trimming and J lost 8 bases; unmatched junction nucleotides: 3. In DNA, the CDR3 is TGCGCCAGCAGCTTGTACAGGGGTGATGAGCAGTTCTTC. It is translated as CASSLYRGDEQFF.

V gene TRBV21-1 combines with J gene TRBJ2-1; the DNA was not compared with TRBD2, the D call given in the table. TRBV21-1 corresponds to a pseudogene. This CDR3 is built from 16 residues. The DNA for the CDR3 is TGTGCCAGCAGCAAACCGACTAGCGGGACTCATAATGAGCAGTTCTTC. This sequence encodes CASSKPTSGTHNEQFF.

This rearrangement joins TRBV25-1 to TRBJ1-1, with D possibly TRBD1 on 6 matching bases. The V and J ends lost 5 bases and 0 bases respectively, with 10 bases between them. The CDR3 runs 14 residues. Germline V gene sequence: CDR1 MGHDK, CDR2 SYGVNS. CDR3 region: CASSRRGMNTEAFF. The CDR3 DNA reads as TGTGCCAGCAGTCGCAGGGGCATGAACACTGAAGCTTTCTTT.